The clone carrying this T cell receptor beta chain was picked up a small number of times. Its matching antigen is unknown. This record belongs to a study of T cell responses to AZD1222 COVID-19 vaccine. Study-wide findings and caveats: Only a handful of AZD1222 recipients, several in all, had baseline seropositivity. Reportedly, nearly half of unique spike TCRs recognized epitopes outside B.1.351/B.1.1.7 mutations. Clonal diversity may have been underestimated in mostly white British donors.

Sequencing was performed with immunoSEQ multiplex PCR; in TCRdb, only in-frame clones are kept and a portion is missing. Among some 40,000 clones listed, less than 85% were seen once. Trimming at V came to 11 bases and at J to 5 bases, leaving 11 bases not matched to a gene. Germline V gene lookup returns CDR1 ENHRY and CDR2 SYGVKD. The CDR3 totals 14 residues. The rearrangement joins TRBV10-3 to TRBJ2-2, with 7 positions matching TRBD1. This receptor was taken from an adult in good health. Source: peripheral blood, taken on day 0 of AZD1222 vaccination. Written as DNA, the CDR3 is TGTGCCTCCGCTGAGGGACAGAATACCGGGGAGCTGTTTTTT. It specifies CASAEGQNTGELFF.